Each of the 15 T cell receptor beta chains below was sequenced from the same sample in a study of identical twins. TCRdb analysed the 5' RACE reads with MiXCR anew, one entry per CDR3 protein. Of around 650,000 distinct CDR3 sequences detected, about 7.6% appear once; the ten largest clones hold roughly 1.6%. This same sample was also part of a study on yellow fever vaccine responses in identical twins.

The sample comprised PBMCs. The receptors derive from a young woman in good health.

The chain combines TRBV20-1 with TRBJ2-5; a weak D match, TRBD2 (5 bases). CDR1 is DFQATT, CDR2 SNEGSKA, per germline (reference sequence). The germline V and J ends were trimmed by 3 bases and 3 bases, with 11 bases remaining between them. This CDR3 comprises 13 residues. Here the CDR3 DNA reads TGCAGTGCTAGGTTCACAGCGGAAGAGACCCAGTACTTC. Protein: CSARFTAEETQYF.

This clonotype has more than one count but fewer than ten. The V call is TRBV27, the J call TRBJ1-4; no firm D call. Germline V gene sequence: CDR1 MNHEY, CDR2 SMNVEV (reference sequence). V was pared by 5 bases and J by 0 bases, with 13 bases between. This CDR3 spans 16 amino acids. CDR3 DNA: TGTGCCAGCAGTCCATACAGCCTTACAACTAATGAAAAACTGTTTTTT. Residues: CASSPYSLTTNEKLFF.

This chain joins TRBV11-2 and TRBJ1-1; 9 bases align to TRBD1. V dropped 5 bases and J dropped 5; count of bases not matched to a gene: 9. CDR1 SGHAT and CDR2 FQNNGV come from the germline V gene. The CDR3 extends over 15 amino acids. CDR3 sequence (DNA): TGTGCCAGCAGCCTCCCGGGACAGGGAAGGACTGAAGCTTTCTTT. Translating gives CASSLPGQGRTEAFF.

This clonotype was found many times. CDR3 region: CASSLGRRTNYGYTF. The CDR3 coding sequence is TGTGCCAGCAGTTTAGGGCGCCGTACTAACTATGGCTACACCTTC. This rearrangement joins TRBV12-3 or TRBV12-4 to TRBJ1-2, with D unresolved. The germline V and J ends were trimmed by 1 base and 0 bases, with 9 bases remaining between them. CDR3 length equals 15 residues.

The gene calls are TRBV6-1 and TRBJ1-1; D is uncertain. CDR1 and CDR2 from the germline V gene are MNHNS and SASEGT. The CDR3 has 13 residues. V dropped 3 bases and J dropped 2 bases, with 7 bases sitting between them. The CDR3 reads CASSDQPNTEAFF. CDR3 coding DNA: TGTGCCAGCAGTGACCAACCTAACACTGAAGCTTTCTTT.

This clonotype was counted many times. The chain recombines TRBV3-1 with TRBJ2-1, with a weak D call TRBD2 (7 bases). Trimming cost V 0 bases and J 5 bases, with 17 bases left between them. This CDR3 region has 17 residues. CDR1 LGHDT and CDR2 YNNKEL come from the germline V gene (reference sequence). The CDR3 region is CASSQDFGGPKNNEQFF. In DNA, the CDR3 is TGTGCCAGCAGCCAAGATTTCGGGGGGCCGAAAAACAATGAGCAGTTCTTC.

The chain links TRBV24-1 to TRBJ1-1, with D maybe TRBD1 (5 bases). Germline CDR1 reads KGHDR; CDR2 reads SFDVKD. The CDR3 is 13 amino acids. V lost 3 bases, J lost 2 bases, and 6 bases lay in between. CDR3 DNA sequence: TGTGCCACCAGTGATGGGGGAAACACTGAAGCTTTCTTT. Its translation is CATSDGGNTEAFF.

The chain employs TRBV6-1 and TRBJ2-1; 9 bases map to TRBD2. V lost 8 bases to trimming and J lost 4 bases; unmatched junction nucleotides: 9. The CDR3 totals 15 residues. Germline V gives CDR1 MNHNS, CDR2 SASEGT. CDR3 residues: CASHRGLADYNEQFF. The CDR3, as DNA: TGTGCCAGCCACCGGGGACTAGCTGATTACAATGAGCAGTTCTTC.

The rearrangement uses TRBV28 and TRBJ2-3; D may be TRBD2 (6 bases). This CDR3 is 15 amino acids long. Germline CDR1 is MDHEN and CDR2 is SYDVKM. V dropped 4 bases and J dropped 5 bases, with 16 bases sitting between them. The DNA of the CDR3 is TGTGCCAGCAGTTCCCGGCGTAGGGAGGAAGATACGCAGTATTTT. It yields the protein CASSSRRREEDTQYF.

The chain links TRBV28 to TRBJ1-4, with 11 bases that match TRBD1. CDR1 MDHEN and CDR2 SYDVKM come from the germline V gene. The CDR3 contains 15 residues. Germline trimming cut 10 bases from V and 3 bases from J; bases unmatched to any gene: 7. The CDR3 sequence is CATGTGGFSNEKLFF. CDR3 bases: TGTGCCACCGGGACAGGGGGTTTTTCTAATGAAAAACTGTTTTTT. Combining the CDR3 with reference TRBV28 and TRBJ1-4 gives the whole variable domain DVKVTQSSRYLVKRTGEKVFLECVQDMDHENMFWYRQDPGLGLRLIYFSYDVKMKEKGDIPEGYSVSREKKERFSLILESASTNQTSMYLCATGTGGFSNEKLFFGSGTQLSVL.

This clonotype has more than one count but fewer than ten. This sequence joins TRBV10-3 and TRBJ2-2, with a weak D call TRBD1 (6 bases). This CDR3 is 14 amino acids long. Per germline, CDR1 ENHRY and CDR2 SYGVKD. Trimming stripped 6 bases from V and 6 bases from J, with 14 bases between. Here the CDR3 reads CAISDKTGPGELFF. CDR3 nucleotide sequence: TGTGCCATCAGCGACAAAACAGGGCCCGGGGAGCTGTTTTTT.

This clonotype was seen at least ten times. The V gene is TRBV5-1, the J gene TRBJ2-3; 7 bases align to TRBD2. CDR3 length: 16 amino acids. Germline CDR1 is SGHRS and CDR2 is YFSETQ. Losses at the gene ends were 0 bases for V and 3 bases for J; bases not matched to a gene: 7. The DNA of the CDR3 is TGCGCCAGCAGCTTGGCCGATGGGGGGGGAACAGATACGCAGTATTTT. The encoded protein is CASSLADGGGTDTQYF.

In its sample, this clonotype was seen many times. This chain links TRBV29-1 with TRBJ2-1; D possibly corresponds to TRBD1 (6 bases). The germline V gene encodes CDR1 SQVTM and CDR2 ANQGSEA. V shed 0 bases and J shed 4 bases, with 19 bases lying between them. The CDR3 consists of 17 residues. The chain's CDR3 is CSVEEVQGRIGYNEQFF. CDR3 coding DNA: TGCAGCGTTGAAGAAGTACAGGGCAGGATCGGATACAATGAGCAGTTCTTC.

The chain has TRBV12-3 or TRBV12-4 and TRBJ2-7; possibly TRBD2 for D (6 bases). Trimming took 3 bases from V and 4 from J, leaving 16 bases between them. CDR3 length: 15 amino acids. The CDR3 is CASSLTPGVWYEQYF. In DNA form, the CDR3 reads TGTGCCAGCAGTTTGACTCCGGGAGTGTGGTACGAGCAGTACTTC.

V is TRBV12-3 or TRBV12-4 and J is TRBJ2-2; no definite D call. Trimming left V 6 bases short and J 5 bases short, with 10 bases between. This CDR3 has 13 residues. CDR3 DNA: TGTGCCAGCAGAAAGGACCCTACCGGGGAGCTGTTTTTT. Its translation is CASRKDPTGELFF.